This T cell receptor beta chain was found in a study of shared clonotypes between healthy human individuals (TCRdb year 2020). Some background on the complete study: The cohort comprised a couple of women and three men aged 18 to 49 years. Per donor, leukapheresis produced somewhere between about 0.9 and 9.5 billion PBMCs. To increase sequencing depth and limit assay-specific biases, different laboratories used diverse techniques to prepare libraries and sequence TCR repertoires. To estimate repertoire size and how much clonotypes are shared between individuals, the study performed deep sequencing of blood TCR repertoires from about 5 healthy adults. For each donor, three plates each were used for CD4 naive and CD4 memory, two plates were used for CD8 naive, and one plate was used for CD8 memory. Study-wide conclusions, independent of this receptor: Clonotypes shared by all four sorted-subset donors showed higher generation probabilities than non-shared clonotypes. Based on pairwise subsampling, the degree of clonotype sharing among donors was expected to be affected by sequencing depth. Only blood was sampled, and tissue TCR repertoires likely differ from those in blood. The small number of donors limited the genetic and exposure-history diversity represented. Around 5.4% of naive CD4, 3.5% of naive CD8, about 2.4% of memory CD4, and about 0.4% of memory CD8 clonotypes were shared across several donors. Larger estimated clonotype richness was generally found for naive subsets than for memory subsets. Rarefaction of sorted-subset datasets indicated incomplete sequencing despite the large sequencing depth.

For the CD8 naive samples, CD45RO-negative cells were positively selected for CCR7, yielding a CD45RA+CCR7+ population from which TemRA cells were excluded. Donors were healthy HIV-negative adults with no recently reported acute infections or vaccinations. Every donor was a Caucasian adult living in Nashville, Tennessee, USA. Blood was obtained by leukapheresis, after which PBMCs were separated by Ficoll-Histopaque density gradient centrifugation and cryopreserved in liquid nitrogen vapor phase. Analytical flow cytometry was used to check the purity and quantity of every magnetically sorted T cell population. Genomic DNA was isolated from each sorted fraction and quantified by UV absorbance on a Nanodrop 2000c. Using the deep immunoSEQ assay, multiplex PCR amplified TCR CDR3 regions from genomic DNA. For each cell subset, the extracted genomic DNA was distributed evenly across all wells of several immunoSEQ 96-well plates, and each plate served as one replicate. For sorted subsets, each replicate PCR was loaded with approximately 200 ng genomic DNA, equivalent to 25,000 to 35,000 T cell genomes. Purified libraries were quantified with a Qubit 3.0 fluorometer, sized on a Bioanalyzer 2100, and re-quantified with the KAPA Library Quantification kit. Each immunoSEQ 96-well plate was sequenced on its own single-read 150-cycle Illumina NextSeq 550 flow cell. The study's processing was this. The immunoSEQ output contained only junctional sequences without quality scores, so filtering could not match that applied to full-length reads. To assign V/J genes and CDR3, sequences were annotated against IMGT germline references using PyIR, a Python wrapper for IgBLAST v1.9. Reads were filtered out if the reads had weak V/J assignments (E-value above 1e-6), no CDR3, stop codons, out-of-frame junctions, or ambiguous translated residues. V3J clonotypes were defined by identical inferred V gene, J gene, and CDR3 amino acid sequence. To compute the percentage overlap between repertoires, the number of shared unique clonotypes was divided by the size of the smaller repertoire. RTK rarefaction, the Chao1 estimator, and Recon v2.1 estimates of unobserved clonotypes were used to assess repertoire richness. OLGA was used to compute generation probabilities for all TCRbeta clonotypes that the gDNA method yielded from a handful of donors. TCRdb stores this immuneACCESS table with in-frame sequences only. Part of the clones is absent; in the studies checked, under half of the shortfall reflects unresolved V genes, and no reason is known for the rest. The V and J calls and clone size come from that table; D and trimming were worked out from the DNA. Recorded for this sample are nearly 2 million clones; just under 95% of them occurred a single time. The ten largest clonotypes hold roughly 1% of the sample.

CDR1 and CDR2, per the germline V gene (reference sequence), are LNHDA and SQIVND. Including the terminal cysteine and phenylalanine, the CDR3 comprises 13 residues. CDR3 DNA only is kept here, 39 bases in frame from base 1. V is reduced by 7 bases and J by 7 bases, leaving a spacing of 11 bases between them. Worth noting for this clone: Its antigen target is currently unknown. Base-call qualities are not available, and no considerably larger clone is one nucleotide away.

Sequenced material: naive CD8+ T cells sorted from blood. The cell subset or site tag for this specimen amounts to: CD45RA+CCR7+. The clonotype was recovered from a man younger than 35 in good health. The receptor chain draws on TRBV19 and TRBJ1-6, with a tentative D gene TRBD1 over 5 matching bases. The nucleotide sequence is TGTGCCAGTACTAGAGAGGGGAATTCACCCCTCCACTTT. It codes for CASTREGNSPLHF.